The rows below give T cell receptor beta chains drawn from one sample of a study of cytomegalovirus exposure and HLA in healthy donors. Assay used: immunoSEQ multiplex PCR; TCRdb lists only in-frame clones, some missing. The sample gives 150,000 to 200,000 clones, roughly 83% of which show up once; about 1.5% is in the top ten. The sample consisted of PBMCs. The receptor set was obtained from a woman between 18 and 29 years old in good health and CMV-seronegative. Each CDR3 is given with its conserved first and last residue.

TRBV7-2	TRBJ1-1	CASSPLLRSEAFF
TRBV5-1	TRBJ2-3	CASSSQSSTDTQYF
TRBV7-2	TRBJ1-5	CASSLDLEPQHF
TRBV7-2	TRBJ2-7	CASSLPAGVPSYEQYF
TRBV19	TRBJ1-5	CASSIDLAGYQPQHF
TRBV10-2	TRBJ1-5	CASRARGADSNQPQHF
TRBV7-3	TRBJ2-6	CASSLGYSGANVLTF
TRBV7-2	TRBJ2-7	CASSLRMGAKYF
TRBV6-1	TRBJ2-3	CASSEVGGGGNTDTQYF
TRBV19	TRBJ1-5	CASSTPVAEVNQPQHF
TRBV7-9	TRBJ2-3	CASARAGGSTDTQYF
TRBV7-3	TRBJ2-3	CASSPGLTSTDTQYF
TRBV5-1	TRBJ2-4	CASSLDWWNIQYF
TRBV9	TRBJ1-2	CASSVRLDGTAIYGYTF
TRBV19	TRBJ1-6	CASTSTGQGYSPLHF
TRBV2	TRBJ1-3	CASSEEGRLSGNTIYF
TRBV4-2	TRBJ2-1	CASSQGREGHEQFF
TRBV18	TRBJ2-7	CASSPPLGTGSNEQYF
TRBV6-1	TRBJ1-2	CASSVTANYGYTF
TRBV2	TRBJ2-1	CASTYNEQFF
TRBV7-6	TRBJ2-3	CASRSSGGNTDTQYF
TRBV18	TRBJ1-3	CASSPLGQGGSGNTIYF
TRBV6-5	TRBJ1-1	CASRRMAEAFF
TRBV7-2	TRBJ2-3	CASSQGWSTDTQYF
TRBV29-1	TRBJ1-1	CSVYRGLNTEAFF
TRBV14	TRBJ2-7	CASSQVLIEQYF
TRBV5-4	TRBJ2-7	CASSKNGGRPDYEQYF
TRBV6-6	TRBJ1-1	CASSYSGGGTEAFF
TRBV7-9	TRBJ2-3	CASSLSGRAGPQYF
TRBV5-1	TRBJ2-7	CASSLAVAAPYEQYF
TRBV7-6	TRBJ1-2	CASSLGPGTGGGYGYTF
TRBV6-1	TRBJ2-7	CASFSTYAYEQYF
TRBV5-1	TRBJ1-2	CASSPQMGSQSGYGYTF
TRBV29-1	TRBJ2-1	CSVGGLAGNEQFF
TRBV9	TRBJ2-5	CASSVRVLQAQETQYF
TRBV4-1	TRBJ1-1	CASSQGSGGGPNTEAFF
TRBV10-3	TRBJ2-1	CAISESLNEQFF
TRBV27	TRBJ1-2	CASSLVGGNYGYTF
TRBV5-1	TRBJ1-2	CASSLVGGYGYTF
TRBV18	TRBJ1-5	CASSQTPIGQADQPQHF
TRBV30	TRBJ2-1	CAWSVGSSYNEQFF
TRBV9	TRBJ1-5	CASSSGGWNQPQHF
TRBV5-1	TRBJ1-2	CASSSGGGENYGYTF
TRBV19	TRBJ2-1	CASSPPLGASYNEQFF
TRBV7-9	TRBJ2-7	CASSLGGLEYEQYF
TRBV5-1	.	CASSFDSPPYEQYF
TRBV4-1	TRBJ1-2	CASSQEQAAVYGYTF
TRBV18	TRBJ1-3	CASSPPGSGNTIYF
TRBV4-1	TRBJ1-5	CASSRTPDSYSNQPQHF
TRBV5-6	TRBJ1-1	CASSPRTGGKNTEAFF